The 12 T cell receptor beta chains below all came from one sample that was sequenced in a study of T cells in Graves' hyperthyroidism and ophthalmopathy. Regions amplified from RNA transcripts were the TCR beta CDR3 regions. When the TCR CDR3 underwent first-round RT-PCR, the HTBI primer set was used. TCRdb called the multiplex PCR reads again in MiXCR, with one record for every CDR3 protein. The table includes around 440,000 distinct CDR3 sequences, around 14% detected once. Sequencing was performed on blood. Source of these receptors: a woman under 30 with Graves' hyperthyroidism.

This clonotype was seen a handful of times. The V gene is TRBV20-1, the J gene TRBJ2-7; D not resolved. The CDR3 is made up of 12 amino acids. V gave up 4 bases and J gave up 2 bases, with 9 bases separating them. Germline V gives CDR1 DFQATT, CDR2 SNEGSKA (reference sequence). CDR3 DNA: TGCAGTGCTACCGCCTTACCCTACGAGCAGTACTTC. Its protein product is CSATALPYEQYF.

The V gene is TRBV6-1, the J gene TRBJ1-2; 8 bases match TRBD1. CDR3 length: 14 amino acids. Germline loops: CDR1 MNHNS, CDR2 SASEGT. Trimming at V came to 5 bases and at J to 2 bases, leaving 4 bases not matched to a gene. The CDR3, as DNA: TGTGCCAGCAGTCGGACAGGGACGAACTATGGCTACACCTTC. This translates into CASSRTGTNYGYTF.

Many counts were recorded for this clonotype. The chain links TRBV30 to TRBJ1-5; D may be TRBD1 (5 bases). Germline V gives CDR1 GTSNPN, CDR2 SVGIG (reference sequence). The CDR3 sequence is 16 residues long. V was shortened by 0 bases and J by 3 bases, with 15 bases between the two germline ends. The CDR3 region has the DNA TGTGCCTGGAGTGTCAGCAGGGCATTCCTCAATCAGCCCCAGCATTTT. It is translated as CAWSVSRAFLNQPQHF.

V and J are TRBV18 and TRBJ2-6; weak D call: TRBD2 (7 bases). CDR3 length: 16 residues. With 3 bases removed from V and 0 bases from J, the gap between germline ends came to 9 bases. Germline CDR1 KGHSH, CDR2 LQKENI. CDR3 coding DNA: TGTGCCAGCTCACCGGGGGGGGCCTCTGGGGCCAACGTCCTGACTTTC. Translation: CASSPGGASGANVLTF.

This clonotype has a count of ten or more. The V gene is TRBV7-2, the J gene TRBJ2-5; either TRBD1 or TRBD2 may fit D (6 bases each). CDR3 length: 14 amino acids. Germline CDR1 and CDR2: SGHTA and FQGNSA. The V gene lost 5 bases and the J gene lost 5 bases, with 15 bases spanning the gap. Here the CDR3 reads CASSPHGGGETQYF. The CDR3 nucleotides are TGTGCCAGCAGCCCGCACGGGGGCGGGGAGACCCAGTACTTC.

There are a few counts of this clonotype. V and J are TRBV5-1 and TRBJ2-2, with a possible D match to TRBD2 (5 bases). Trimming removed 4 bases from V and 5 bases from J, with 21 bases in between. Germline CDR1 reads SGHRS; CDR2 reads YFSETQ. The length of the CDR3 is 17 residues. CDR3 sequence reads: CASSPQAPTSYTGELFF. The CDR3 DNA is TGCGCCAGCAGCCCGCAGGCCCCTACTAGTTATACCGGGGAGCTGTTTTTT.

The CDR3 sequence is CASSPARGPGKETQYF. The CDR3 DNA sequence: TGCGCCAGCAGCCCCGCGAGGGGCCCAGGGAAGGAGACCCAGTACTTC. The chain recombines TRBV4-1 with TRBJ2-5, with D possibly called TRBD1 or TRBD2 (5 bases each). V dropped 4 bases and J dropped 5 bases, with 20 bases sitting between them. CDR3 size: 16 residues. In germline, CDR1 is MGHRA, CDR2 YSYEKL.

This clonotype was counted once. This could be a read error, since a much larger clone is one nucleotide away. The conserved phenylalanine or tryptophan normally closing the CDR3 is absent here, so this likely arose from a read error. The chain joins TRBV6-1 to TRBJ1-1; no clear D. Germline CDR1 reads MNHNS; CDR2 reads SASEGT. The CDR3 covers 14 residues. CDR3 sequence (DNA): TGTACCGCATCGACCCCTGTGATGTACACTGAAGCTTTCGTT. It translates to CTASTPVMYTEAFV.

This clonotype was found many times. The V gene is TRBV4-1, the J gene TRBJ1-1; no clear D. Germline V gene sequence: CDR1 MGHRA, CDR2 YSYEKL. V was pared by 4 bases and J by 4 bases, with 16 bases between. The length of the CDR3 is 15 residues. The DNA for the CDR3 is TGCGCCAGCAGCCGGGCTTCGGGCAGTGGCACTGAAGCTTTCTTT. Translated, it gives CASSRASGSGTEAFF.

This chain links TRBV20-1 with TRBJ2-7; D may be TRBD1 (5 bases). The V gene's germline CDR1 is DFQATT and CDR2 SNEGSKA (reference sequence). The CDR3 spans 13 residues. V shed 6 bases and J shed 0 bases, with 12 bases lying between them. CDR3 loop: CSARDSNSYEQYF. DNA of the CDR3: TGCAGTGCCCGAGACAGTAACTCCTACGAGCAGTACTTC.

This clonotype was seen many times. This chain joins TRBV12-3 or TRBV12-4 and TRBJ2-7; no clear D. The CDR3 runs 12 residues. Trimming stripped 1 base from V and 9 bases from J, with 10 bases between. CDR3 sequence reads: CASSLDYPGQYF. The DNA of the CDR3 is TGTGCCAGCAGTTTAGACTATCCGGGGCAGTACTTC.

This clonotype was seen repeatedly, ten times or more. The chain is built from TRBV18 and TRBJ2-7; maybe TRBD1 (6 bases). Germline loops: CDR1 KGHSH, CDR2 LQKENI. Trimming pared 2 bases from V and 3 bases from J, leaving 14 bases between. The CDR3 spans 15 residues. The DNA for the CDR3 is TGTGCCAGCTCACCATCGAGCCAGGGGCGCTACGAGCAGTACTTC. Amino acid sequence: CASSPSSQGRYEQYF.